The source of this T cell receptor (beta chain) is a study of vaccination effects on CD4 cells after COVID-19. Investigators separated out CD4+ T cells once about eleven days of culture had passed. Each person got two doses of an mRNA SARS-CoV-2 vaccine, BNT162b2 or mRNA-1273. Data came from immunoSEQ multiplex PCR; TCRdb stores just in-frame clones and leaves some out. The table has tens of thousands of clones, 74% seen once. About this clone: The antigen is not known.

The V gene end was trimmed by 3 bases and the J gene end by 4 bases; junction bases not matched to a gene: 4. There are 14 residues in the CDR3. The V gene's germline CDR1 is KGHSH and CDR2 LQKENI. The chain uses TRBV18 and TRBJ2-3, with 7 nucleotides matching TRBD1. This sequence originates from a human donor who received a COVID-19 vaccine. This material consisted of CD4+ T cells from PBMCs cultured without peptide, taken after COVID-19 vaccination. The CDR3: CASSPRQGPDTQYF. CDR3 nucleotides: TGTGCCAGCTCACCTAGACAGGGCCCAGATACGCAGTATTTT.